In this sample, the clone carrying this TCR beta chain turned up once. Produced via immunoSEQ multiplex PCR; TCRdb's table is partial and in-frame only. Of 150,000 to 200,000 clones in the sample, about 92% were seen once. J was trimmed by 13 bases and V by 7 bases; bases with no gene match: 13. There are 13 residues in the CDR3. CDR1 is LNHDA and CDR2 is SQIVND in the germline V gene (reference sequence). The data were taken from a study of control samples from healthy donors and cancer patients. The sequence was obtained from a man under 40 in good health. V usage is TRBV19 and J usage is TRBJ2-1, with 7 bases that match TRBD2. Sequenced material: blood. The CDR3 sequence: CASTGTTNPRQFF. The DNA of the CDR3 is TGTGCCAGTACCGGGACTACCAATCCCCGTCAGTTCTTC.